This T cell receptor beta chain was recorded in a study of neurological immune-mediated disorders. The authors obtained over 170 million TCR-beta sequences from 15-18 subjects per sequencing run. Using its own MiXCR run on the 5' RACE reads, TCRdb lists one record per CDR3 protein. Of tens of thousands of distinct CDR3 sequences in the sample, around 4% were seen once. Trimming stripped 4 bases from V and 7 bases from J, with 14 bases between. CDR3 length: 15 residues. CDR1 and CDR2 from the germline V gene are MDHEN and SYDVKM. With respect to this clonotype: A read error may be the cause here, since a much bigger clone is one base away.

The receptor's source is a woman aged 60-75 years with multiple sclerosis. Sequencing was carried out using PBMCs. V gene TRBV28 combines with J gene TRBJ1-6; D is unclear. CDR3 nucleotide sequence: TGTGCCAGCAGTTCACCTCCGGGCCTAAATTCACCCCTCCACTTT. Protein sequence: CASSSPPGLNSPLHF.